This note documents a single TCR beta chain sequence. This entry belongs to a study of blood T cell repertoires in COVID-19. Generated by immunoSEQ multiplex PCR, the TCRdb table keeps only in-frame clones and is missing some. The sample includes about 300,000 clones, more than 70% of them seen just once. V lost 5 bases, J lost 2 bases, and 12 bases lay in between. CDR3 length equals 14 residues. Germline CDR1 and CDR2: SEHNR and FQNEAQ (reference sequence). The receptor comes from a woman aged 30 to 39 who had recovered from COVID-19. The chain recombines TRBV7-9 with TRBJ1-1; D gene ambiguous. Sample: peripheral blood. The CDR3: CASSRDPRNTEAFF. For the CDR3, the DNA is TGTGCCAGCAGCCGGGATCCCCGCAACACTGAAGCTTTCTTT.